The T cell receptor beta chain under discussion was sequenced for a study of cytomegalovirus exposure and HLA in healthy donors. Vbeta (60) and Jbeta (13) primers were used in the PCR. Repertoires were generated with immunoSEQ multiplex PCR, while TCRdb's copy carries only in-frame clones and drops some. The data show 110,000 or so clones, 70% to 85% seen once. This CDR3 has 14 residues. Germline V gives CDR1 SGHVS, CDR2 FQNEAQ. V shed 5 bases and J shed 10 bases, with 20 bases lying between them. This rearrangement joins TRBV7-8 to TRBJ1-2; D uncertain. This clonotype originated in a man in his forties in good health and CMV-seropositive. Specimen: PBMCs. The CDR3: CASSPGSSPSNYTF. In DNA, the CDR3 is TGTGCCAGCAGCCCGGGGAGCTCCCCTTCGAACTACACCTTC.